These 9 T cell receptor beta chains originate from one sample sequenced in a study of cytomegalovirus exposure and HLA in healthy donors. The study ran its PCR with 60 Vbeta and 13 Jbeta primers. Libraries were prepared by immunoSEQ multiplex PCR; TCRdb keeps only in-frame clonotypes and omits some of them. In the table there are 90,000 to 120,000 clones, about 83% of which are singletons. The sample taken for sequencing was PBMCs. The receptor set was obtained from a female donor in good health and CMV-seropositive.

A single count supports this clone. The chain has TRBV28 and TRBJ1-1; weak D call: TRBD1 (6 bases). The CDR3 is 14 amino acids. The ends were cut back, 3 bases at V and 2 bases at J, with 10 bases in the middle. Germline V gives CDR1 MDHEN, CDR2 SYDVKM. In nucleotides, the CDR3 is TGTGCCAGCAGTTTGGGGGCCCCCAACACTGAAGCTTTCTTT. This codes for CASSLGAPNTEAFF.

CDR3 loop: CASGRGTAGAMNTEAFF. Written as DNA, the CDR3 is TGTGCTAGTGGGCGCGGGACCGCTGGGGCCATGAACACTGAAGCTTTCTTT. This chain uses TRBV12-5 with TRBJ1-1, with D possibly matching TRBD1 (5 bases). Germline values: CDR1 LGHNT, CDR2 FRNRAP. The CDR3 length is 17 residues. V dropped 6 bases and J dropped 0 bases, with 20 bases sitting between them.

This chain connects TRBV30 to TRBJ1-5, with TRBD1 as a possible D gene (6 bases). Germline V lookup: CDR1 GTSNPN, CDR2 SVGIG (reference sequence). The CDR3 spans 14 residues. Trimming left V 0 bases short and J 7 bases short, with 13 bases between. The DNA of the CDR3 is TGTGCCTGGAGTGTACCAGGGGCCTCCCAGCCCCAGCATTTT. Its protein product is CAWSVPGASQPQHF.

The chain has TRBV7-9 and TRBJ2-7; 8 nucleotides align to TRBD1. CDR3 size: 16 residues. Germline lookup yields CDR1 SEHNR and CDR2 FQNEAQ (reference sequence). V gave up 6 bases and J gave up 3 bases; unmatched junction bases: 13. As DNA, the CDR3 is TGTGCCAGCAGTCCTGGGACAGGAACGGGACTCTACGAGCAGTACTTC. It is translated as CASSPGTGTGLYEQYF.

This clone was counted only a few times. The V call is TRBV7-9, the J call TRBJ2-6; 10 bases fit TRBD1. Germline loops: CDR1 SEHNR, CDR2 FQNEAQ (reference sequence). Trimming took 5 bases from V and 4 from J; bases not matched to a gene: 8. The CDR3 covers 17 residues. CDR3 bases: TGTGCCAGCAGCCCAGGGACAGGGGCAGGGGGGGCCAACGTCCTGACTTTC. This codes for CASSPGTGAGGANVLTF.

The chain employs TRBV28 and TRBJ1-5; 7 nucleotides agree with TRBD1. Germline CDR1 is MDHEN and CDR2 is SYDVKM. This CDR3 spans 16 amino acids. V shed 5 bases, J shed 2 bases, and the junction held 9 bases outside the gene matches. The DNA of the CDR3 is TGTGCCAGCAGTCCGCGTGCAGGGGGTGGCAATCAGCCCCAGCATTTT. It codes for CASSPRAGGGNQPQHF. The full variable domain, rest sourced from reference TRBV28 and TRBJ1-5, is DVKVTQSSRYLVKRTGEKVFLECVQDMDHENMFWYRQDPGLGLRLIYFSYDVKMKEKGDIPEGYSVSREKKERFSLILESASTNQTSMYLCASSPRAGGGNQPQHFGDGTRLSIL.

The V gene is TRBV25-1, the J gene TRBJ2-7, with TRBD2 identical over 7 bases. The junction had 3 bases not matched to a gene; V was cut back by 1 base and J by 0 bases. Germline V gene data show CDR1 as MGHDK and CDR2 as SYGVNS. CDR3 length: 15 residues. The chain's CDR3 is CASSESGGSSYEQYF. The DNA of the CDR3 is TGTGCCAGCAGTGAATCCGGGGGGAGCTCCTACGAGCAGTACTTC.

The chain couples TRBV4-2 to TRBJ1-1, with a weak D call TRBD1 (5 bases). CDR1 and CDR2 (germline): LGHNA, YNFKEQ. V was cut by 0 bases and J by 5 bases, with 13 bases left in between. The CDR3 consists of 15 residues. CDR3 bases: TGTGCCAGCAGCCAAGATCCCAGGGCGGGGACTGAAGCTTTCTTT. It specifies CASSQDPRAGTEAFF.

This chain joins TRBV28 and TRBJ1-2; D is ambiguous. The germline V gene has CDR1 MDHEN and CDR2 SYDVKM. This CDR3 comprises 12 residues. Trimming pared 4 bases from V and 0 bases from J, leaving 3 bases between. CDR3 amino acids: CASSSTNYGYTF. The DNA of the CDR3 is TGTGCCAGCAGTTCCACTAACTATGGCTACACCTTC.